This T cell receptor beta chain was identified in a study of beta chain features in type 1 diabetes. Study conclusions and caveats: All four CD4+ subsets of Type 1 diabetes patients contained TCRB CDR3s that were moderately but significantly shorter.

Every bit of the isolated RNA underwent reverse transcription, so sequencing read expressed TCRB transcripts. Generated by immunoSEQ multiplex PCR, the TCRdb table keeps only in-frame clones and is missing some. The profile covers hundreds of thousands of clones, with roughly 13% appearing a single time and roughly 0.0097% taken by the ten largest. V was trimmed by 5 bases and J by 8 bases, leaving 18 bases between them. Per the germline V gene, CDR1 is SEHNR and CDR2 is FQNEAQ (reference sequence). The CDR3 totals 14 residues. Heparinised blood was drawn once per donor, averaging roughly 0.11 L. This clone was seen a few times. What it recognizes is unknown.

The origin of this receptor is a woman between 18 and 29 years old with type 1 diabetes. This sequence joins TRBV7-9 and TRBJ1-1, with D hard to call. Source material: naive CD4+ T cells from blood. The CDR3 DNA is TGTGCCAGCAGCCCCGCTAGCGGCCTGCGGGAAGCTTTCTTT. Translated, it gives CASSPASGLREAFF.